Below, 7 T cell receptor beta chains from the same sample are listed, as sequenced in a study of STAT5B mutations in CD4+ large granular lymphocyte leukemia. TCRdb's copy holds only in-frame clones and misses some; the assay was immunoSEQ multiplex PCR. This table has some 29,000 clones, more than 60% appearing once. The sample was CD4+ T cells from blood buffy coats. Receptors originate from a human donor in good health.

The rearrangement uses TRBV11-3 and TRBJ2-2, with D possibly TRBD1 on 5 matching bases. The CDR3 consists of 13 residues. V dropped 1 base and J dropped 9 bases, with 9 bases sitting between them. Germline assignment: CDR1 SGHNT and CDR2 YENEEA. The CDR3 DNA is TGTGCCAGCAGCTTAGTAGGGGTTCGGGAGCTGTTTTTT. It specifies CASSLVGVRELFF.

The chain couples TRBV18 to TRBJ1-1; D is possibly TRBD1 (6 bases). The CDR3 extends over 15 amino acids. Looked up from germline, CDR1 is KGHSH and CDR2 is LQKENI. Trimming stripped 3 bases from V and 6 bases from J, with 17 bases between. The CDR3 protein is CASSPNTQGTSEAFF. CDR3 bases: TGTGCCAGCTCACCCAATACTCAGGGGACGTCTGAAGCTTTCTTT.

The chain has TRBV10-3 and TRBJ2-1, with a tentative D call TRBD1 (8 bases). Germline values: CDR1 ENHRY, CDR2 SYGVKD. V lost 3 bases to trimming and J lost 9 bases, with 15 bases between them. The CDR3 loop spans 14 amino acids. CDR3 sequence: CAISDTGGGLEQFF. Written as DNA, the CDR3 is TGTGCCATCAGTGACACAGGGGGAGGGCTTGAGCAGTTCTTC.

A few counts support this clone. The gene calls are TRBV21-1 and TRBJ1-1. TRBV21-1 is noted as a pseudogene. The CDR3 is made up of 15 amino acids. CDR3 region: CASSKGGPRGGLAFF. CDR3 nucleotide sequence: TGTGCCAGCAGCAAAGGGGGGCCCCGGGGGGGATTAGCTTTCTTT.

The chain employs TRBV6-1 and TRBJ1-5, with TRBD1 matching 7 bases. From germline, CDR1 is MNHNS and CDR2 SASEGT. CDR3 length: 15 amino acids. After removal of 5 bases from V and 0 bases from J, the junction contained 4 bases not matched to a gene. The chain's CDR3 is CASSRTGYSNQPQHF. DNA of the CDR3: TGTGCCAGCAGTCGGACAGGTTATAGCAATCAGCCCCAGCATTTT.

The chain uses TRBV10-3 and TRBJ1-2; D unclear. This CDR3 has 13 amino acids. Germline CDR1 ENHRY, CDR2 SYGVKD. Trimming pared 2 bases from V and 7 bases from J, leaving 11 bases between. CDR3 bases: TGTGCCATCAGTGAGCGGGAGGAGGGTGGCTACACCTTC. Protein sequence: CAISEREEGGYTF.

The rearrangement joins TRBV6-5 to TRBJ1-4; D is perhaps TRBD1 (6 bases). Looked up from germline, CDR1 is MNHEY and CDR2 is SVGAGI. V was pared by 10 bases and J by 8 bases, with 20 bases between. This CDR3 spans 14 amino acids. In DNA form, the CDR3 reads TGTGCCACCGCCGGGGGGCAGGGTAACGAAAAACTGTTTTTT. Amino acids: CATAGGQGNEKLFF.